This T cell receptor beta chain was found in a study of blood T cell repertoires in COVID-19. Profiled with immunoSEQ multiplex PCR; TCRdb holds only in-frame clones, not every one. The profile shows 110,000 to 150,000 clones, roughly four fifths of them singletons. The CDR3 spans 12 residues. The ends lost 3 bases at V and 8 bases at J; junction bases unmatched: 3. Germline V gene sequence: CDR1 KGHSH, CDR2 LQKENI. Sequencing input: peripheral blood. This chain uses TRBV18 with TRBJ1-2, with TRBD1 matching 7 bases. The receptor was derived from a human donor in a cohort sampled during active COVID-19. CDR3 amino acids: CASSPGTAGYTF. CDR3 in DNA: TGTGCCAGCTCACCCGGGACAGCCGGCTACACCTTC.